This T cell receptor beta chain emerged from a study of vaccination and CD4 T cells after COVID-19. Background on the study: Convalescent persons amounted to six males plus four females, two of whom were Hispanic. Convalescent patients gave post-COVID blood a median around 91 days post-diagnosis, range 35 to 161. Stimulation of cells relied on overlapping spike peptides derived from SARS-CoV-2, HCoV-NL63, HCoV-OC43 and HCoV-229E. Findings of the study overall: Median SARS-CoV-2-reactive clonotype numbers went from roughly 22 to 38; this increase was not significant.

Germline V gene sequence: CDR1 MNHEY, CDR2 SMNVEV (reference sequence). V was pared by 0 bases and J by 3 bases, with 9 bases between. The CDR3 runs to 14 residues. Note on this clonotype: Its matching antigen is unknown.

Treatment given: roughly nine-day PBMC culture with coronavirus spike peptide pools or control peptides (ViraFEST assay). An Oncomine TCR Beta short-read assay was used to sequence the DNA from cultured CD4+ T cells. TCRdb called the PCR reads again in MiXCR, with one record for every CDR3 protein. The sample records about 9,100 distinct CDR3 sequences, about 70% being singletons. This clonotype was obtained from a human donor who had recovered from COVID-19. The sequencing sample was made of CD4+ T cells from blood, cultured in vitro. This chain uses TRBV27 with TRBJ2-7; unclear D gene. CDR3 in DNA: TGTGCCAGCAGTTTATCGGGTAGCTTCTACGAGCAGTACTTC. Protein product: CASSLSGSFYEQYF.